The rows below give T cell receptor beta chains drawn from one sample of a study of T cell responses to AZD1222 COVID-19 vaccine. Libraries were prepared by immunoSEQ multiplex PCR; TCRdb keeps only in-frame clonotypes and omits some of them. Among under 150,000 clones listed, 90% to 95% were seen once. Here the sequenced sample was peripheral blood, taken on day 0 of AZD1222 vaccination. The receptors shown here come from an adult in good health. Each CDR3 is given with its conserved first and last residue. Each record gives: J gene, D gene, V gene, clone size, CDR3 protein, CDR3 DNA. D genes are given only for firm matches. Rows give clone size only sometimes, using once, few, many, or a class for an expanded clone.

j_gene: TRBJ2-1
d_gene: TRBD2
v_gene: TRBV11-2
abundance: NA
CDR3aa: CASNPNWGGTRNEQFF
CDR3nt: TGTGCCAGCAACCCTAACTGGGGCGGGACTAGGAATGAGCAGTTCTTC

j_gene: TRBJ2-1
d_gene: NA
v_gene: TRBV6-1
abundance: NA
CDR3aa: CASSELGSYNEQFF
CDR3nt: TGTGCCAGCAGTGAACTGGGCTCCTACAATGAGCAGTTCTTC

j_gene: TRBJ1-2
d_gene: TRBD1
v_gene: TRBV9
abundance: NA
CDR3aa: CASSVGLGQPDYTF
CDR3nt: TGTGCCAGCAGCGTAGGCCTGGGACAGCCCGACTACACCTTC

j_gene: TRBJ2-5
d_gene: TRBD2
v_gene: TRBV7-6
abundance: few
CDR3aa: CASSTGLAGGKETQYF
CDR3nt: TGTGCCAGCAGCACCGGACTAGCGGGAGGTAAAGAGACCCAGTACTTC

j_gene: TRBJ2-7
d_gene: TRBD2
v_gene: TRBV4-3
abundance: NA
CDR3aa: CASSQDLGGRIYEQYF
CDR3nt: TGCGCCAGCAGCCAAGATCTAGGCGGGAGAATCTACGAGCAGTACTTC

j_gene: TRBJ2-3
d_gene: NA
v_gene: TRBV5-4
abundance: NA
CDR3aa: CASSLEQRSTDTQYF
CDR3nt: TGTGCCAGCAGCTTGGAGCAGCGGAGCACAGATACGCAGTATTTT

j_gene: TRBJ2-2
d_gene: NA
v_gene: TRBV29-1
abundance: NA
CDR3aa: CSVSSQGSGELFF
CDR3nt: TGCAGCGTTAGTTCCCAGGGTTCCGGGGAGCTGTTTTTT

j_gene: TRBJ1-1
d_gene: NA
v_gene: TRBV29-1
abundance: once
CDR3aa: CSATVGAEAFF
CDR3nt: TGCAGCGCAACCGTTGGGGCTGAAGCTTTCTTT

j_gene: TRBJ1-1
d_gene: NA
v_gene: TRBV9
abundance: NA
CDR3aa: CASSGRPQGNTEAFF
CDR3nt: TGTGCCAGCAGCGGGCGGCCTCAGGGGAACACTGAAGCTTTCTTT

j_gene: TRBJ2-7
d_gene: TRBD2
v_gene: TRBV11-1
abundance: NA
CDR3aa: CASSLVAGVSYEQYF
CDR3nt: TGTGCCAGCAGCTTAGTAGCGGGGGTATCCTACGAGCAGTACTTC

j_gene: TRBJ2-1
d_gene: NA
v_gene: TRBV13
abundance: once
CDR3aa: CASSELGFGRPTTNNEQFF
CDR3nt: TGTGCCAGCAGCGAACTCGGGTTCGGCAGGCCGACTACTAACAATGAGCAGTTCTTC

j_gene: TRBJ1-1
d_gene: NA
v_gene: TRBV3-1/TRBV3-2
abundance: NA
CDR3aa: CASSQGRVNTEAFF
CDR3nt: TGTGCCAGCAGCCAAGGAAGGGTGAACACTGAAGCTTTCTTT

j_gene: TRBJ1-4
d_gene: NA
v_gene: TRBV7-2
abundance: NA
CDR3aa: CASSPQGSNEKLFF
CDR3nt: TGTGCCAGCAGCCCTCAGGGCAGTAATGAAAAACTGTTTTTT

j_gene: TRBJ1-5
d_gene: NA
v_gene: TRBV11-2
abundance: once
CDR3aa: CASSFDGGGQPQHF
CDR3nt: TGTGCCAGCAGCTTTGATGGGGGTGGGCAGCCCCAGCATTTT

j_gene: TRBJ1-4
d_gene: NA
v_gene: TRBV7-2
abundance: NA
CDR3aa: CASSLASRSNEKLFF
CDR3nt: TGTGCCAGCAGCTTAGCTTCCAGGTCTAATGAAAAACTGTTTTTT

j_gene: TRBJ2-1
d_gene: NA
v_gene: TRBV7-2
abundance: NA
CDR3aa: CASSLVHGVPYNEQFF
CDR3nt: TGTGCCAGCAGCTTAGTGCACGGAGTCCCTTACAATGAGCAGTTCTTC

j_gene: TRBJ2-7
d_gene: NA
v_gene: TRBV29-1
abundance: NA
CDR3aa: CSVELPSYEQYF
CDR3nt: TGCAGCGTTGAATTGCCTTCCTACGAGCAGTACTTC

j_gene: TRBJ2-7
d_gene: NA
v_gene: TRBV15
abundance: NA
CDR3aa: CATSRAGGPYEQYF
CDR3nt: TGTGCCACCAGCAGGGCAGGCGGCCCCTACGAGCAGTACTTC

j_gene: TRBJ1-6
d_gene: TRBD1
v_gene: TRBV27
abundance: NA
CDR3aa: CASSLAPPTGGSNSPLHF
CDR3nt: TGTGCCAGCAGTCTTGCCCCGCCGACAGGGGGCAGTAATTCACCCCTCCACTTT

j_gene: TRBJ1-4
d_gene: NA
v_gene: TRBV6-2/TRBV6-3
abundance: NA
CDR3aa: CASSVPAAGRQVKLFF
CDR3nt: TGTGCCAGCAGTGTGCCCGCCGCGGGACGACAAGTAAAACTGTTTTTT

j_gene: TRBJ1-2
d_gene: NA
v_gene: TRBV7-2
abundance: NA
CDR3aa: CASSLDRTAPDGYGYTF
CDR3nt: TGTGCCAGCAGCTTAGATAGGACGGCGCCGGATGGCTATGGCTACACCTTC

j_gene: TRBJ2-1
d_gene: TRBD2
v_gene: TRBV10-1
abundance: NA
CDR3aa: CASSDPGLAGAGRQFF
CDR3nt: TGCGCCAGCAGCGATCCGGGACTAGCGGGAGCGGGGAGGCAGTTCTTC

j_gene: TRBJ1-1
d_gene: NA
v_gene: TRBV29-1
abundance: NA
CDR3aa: CSVRTGAVNTEAFF
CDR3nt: TGCAGCGTACGCACAGGCGCAGTGAACACTGAAGCTTTCTTT

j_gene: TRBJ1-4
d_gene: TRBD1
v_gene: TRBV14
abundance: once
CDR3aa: CASSEDRGLATNEKLFF
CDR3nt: TGTGCCAGCAGCGAAGACAGGGGCCTTGCAACTAATGAAAAACTGTTTTTT

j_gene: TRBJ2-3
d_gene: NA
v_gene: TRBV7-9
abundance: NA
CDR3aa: CASSLTLMTDPRATDTQYF
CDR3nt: TGTGCCAGCAGCTTAACGTTGATGACTGATCCCCGCGCAACAGATACGCAGTATTTT

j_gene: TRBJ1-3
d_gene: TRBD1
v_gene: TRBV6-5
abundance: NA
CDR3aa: CASSPDRGAGNTIYF
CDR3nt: TGTGCCAGCAGCCCAGACAGGGGCGCTGGAAACACCATATATTTT

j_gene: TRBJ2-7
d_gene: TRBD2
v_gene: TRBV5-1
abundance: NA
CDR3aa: CASSLALAGGHEQYF
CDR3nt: TGCGCCAGCAGCTTGGCCTTAGCGGGAGGGCACGAGCAGTACTTC

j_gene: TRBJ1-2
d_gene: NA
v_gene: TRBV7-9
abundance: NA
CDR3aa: CASSLIGAHGYTF
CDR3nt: TGTGCCAGCAGTCTCATCGGGGCACATGGCTACACCTTC

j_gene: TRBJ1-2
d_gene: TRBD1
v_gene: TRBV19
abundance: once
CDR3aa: CASSLRQGGYTF
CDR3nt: TGTGCCAGTAGTCTTCGACAGGGAGGCTACACCTTC

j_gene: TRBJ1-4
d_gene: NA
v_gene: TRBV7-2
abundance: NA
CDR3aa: CASSSLNQRKLFF
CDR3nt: TGTGCCAGCAGCTCTCTCAACCAGCGGAAACTGTTTTTT

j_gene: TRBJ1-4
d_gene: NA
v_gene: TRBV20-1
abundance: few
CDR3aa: CSASTDASNEKLFF
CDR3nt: TGCAGTGCTAGTACGGACGCAAGTAATGAAAAACTGTTTTTT

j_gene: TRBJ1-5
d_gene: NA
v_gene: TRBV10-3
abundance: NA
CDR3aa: CAISEIGGNQPQHF
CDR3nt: TGTGCCATCAGTGAGATAGGGGGCAATCAGCCCCAGCATTTT

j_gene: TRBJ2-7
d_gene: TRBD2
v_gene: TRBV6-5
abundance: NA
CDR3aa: CASRPPGLASPEQYF
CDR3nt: TGTGCCAGCAGACCACCGGGACTAGCGAGTCCCGAGCAGTACTTC

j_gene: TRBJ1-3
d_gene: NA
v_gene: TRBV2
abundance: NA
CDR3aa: CASSGWGREDTIYF
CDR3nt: TGTGCCAGCAGTGGCTGGGGGCGCGAGGATACCATATATTTT

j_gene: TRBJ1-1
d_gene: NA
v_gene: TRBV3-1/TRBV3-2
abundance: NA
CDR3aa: CASSDRSDTEAFF
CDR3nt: TGTGCCAGCAGTGACAGATCCGACACTGAAGCTTTCTTT

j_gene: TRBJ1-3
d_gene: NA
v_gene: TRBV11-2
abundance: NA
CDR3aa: CASSLGREPSSGNTIYF
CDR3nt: TGTGCCAGCAGCTTAGGTAGGGAACCAAGCTCTGGAAACACCATATATTTT

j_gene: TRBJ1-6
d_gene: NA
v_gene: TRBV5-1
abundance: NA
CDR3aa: CASSPRTAEGSPLHF
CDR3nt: TGCGCCAGCAGCCCCCGGACAGCCGAGGGTTCACCCCTCCACTTT

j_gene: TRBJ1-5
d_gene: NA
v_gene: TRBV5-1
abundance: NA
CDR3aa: CASPHGSNQPQHF
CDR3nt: TGCGCCAGCCCTCACGGTAGCAATCAGCCCCAGCATTTT

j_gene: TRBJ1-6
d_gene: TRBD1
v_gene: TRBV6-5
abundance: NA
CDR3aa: CASSYGQGGYNSPLHF
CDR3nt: TGTGCCAGCAGTTACGGACAGGGAGGCTATAATTCACCCCTCCACTTT

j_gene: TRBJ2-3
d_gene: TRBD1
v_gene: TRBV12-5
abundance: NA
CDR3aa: CASGLTGTVDTQYF
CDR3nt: TGTGCTAGTGGCCTTACCGGGACAGTAGATACGCAGTATTTT

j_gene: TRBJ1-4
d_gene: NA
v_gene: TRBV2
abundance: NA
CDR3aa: CASSPRAGAGKLFF
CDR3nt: TGTGCCAGCAGCCCCCGAGCAGGGGCAGGGAAACTGTTTTTT

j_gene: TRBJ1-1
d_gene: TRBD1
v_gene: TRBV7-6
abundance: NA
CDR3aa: CASRQGFDTEAFF
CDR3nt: TGTGCCAGTAGACAGGGATTTGACACTGAAGCTTTCTTT

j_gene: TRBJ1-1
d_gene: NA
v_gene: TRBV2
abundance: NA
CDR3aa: CASKRYKNTEAFF
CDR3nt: TGTGCCAGCAAACGGTATAAGAACACTGAAGCTTTCTTT

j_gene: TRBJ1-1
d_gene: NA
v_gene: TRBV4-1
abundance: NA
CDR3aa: CASSGTENTEAFF
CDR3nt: TGCGCCAGCAGCGGGACCGAGAACACTGAAGCTTTCTTT

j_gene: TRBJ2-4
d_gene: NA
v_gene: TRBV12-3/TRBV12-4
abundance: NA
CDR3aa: CASSLNPQGDQYF
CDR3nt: TGTGCCAGCAGTTTAAACCCACAAGGGGATCAGTACTTC